Here is one T cell receptor beta chain with its context. The clone's antigen remains unknown. No base quality values were provided; no much bigger clone lies one nucleotide off. In total, approximately 700 healthy bone marrow donors made up the cohort. All cohort members were sampled while nominally healthy, although unrecorded immune exposures were likely present. The donor tested CMV seronegative and was one of the 352 seronegative cohort members. Each donor provided a peripheral blood sample, and peripheral blood mononuclear cells were used for TCR beta sequencing. Genomic DNA extraction from the blood cell samples was performed with the Qiagen DNeasy Blood Extraction Kit. Including cysteine and phenylalanine, the CDR3 has 12 amino acids. Only the CDR3 region is kept as DNA, spanning 36 bases read in frame from base 1. According to the germline V gene, CDR1 reads SGHNT and CDR2 reads YENEEA. V sheds 6 bases and J sheds 2 bases, leaving 8 bases between their ends.

This sample stems from a study of cytomegalovirus exposure and HLA in healthy donors (dated by TCRdb to 2016 to 2017). The study in broad terms: According to an earlier analysis of several hundred of the donors, about 180 million T cells yielded 100 million or so unique TCR beta sequences and approximately 280 Gb of sequence data. An early release covering 550 to 650 HLA-typed donors comprised about 290 gigabases of sequencing data and tens of millions of unique TCR sequences. Of the roughly 390 genotyped donors, over 80% were placed in the genetic ancestry cluster associated with self-reported Caucasian donors. The aim of the study was to test whether cataloging public T cell receptors could identify signatures of past pathogen exposure. The T cell repertoires of 666 subjects were profiled by immunosequencing and related to cytomegalovirus serostatus. Besides the first cohort of 550 to 750 subjects, a separate validation cohort made up of over 95 different subjects was used. The study combined high-throughput TCR immunosequencing, statistical association of individual TCRs with disease status, and machine learning to predict cytomegalovirus infection status. A later analysis re-analyzed previously published TCR beta repertoires from about 600 donors and added high-resolution HLA genotyping to study TCR occurrence patterns. The later analysis used no new phenotypic data to find candidate immune exposures, relying instead on TCR beta sequences and their occurrence across donors. In an earlier analysis of 587 of the donors, high-throughput TCR beta sequencing was used to judge whether each TCR beta V gene segment behaved as functional or pseudogenic. Donor age, sex, ethnicity and CMV serostatus were collected together with the repertoire data. Genome-wide SNP genotypes for about 60% of the 666 donors were used in a later genetic analysis, which treated that subset as a discovery cohort. Every discovery cohort repertoire had been produced on one sequencing platform. Class I and class II HLA loci were covered by the typing at four-digit resolution. Typing coverage differed by locus: A, B, C, DRB1 and DQB1 were typed in roughly 620-640 donors, DQA1 in about 510, DPA1 in some 570, and DPB1 in approximately 450. Because of strong linkage in the cohort, roughly five DR-DQ haplotypes were treated as single units for association and clustering. Among several hundred genotyped donors of the cohort, an average of roughly 230,000 unique TCR beta nucleotide sequences was sequenced per donor, of which 15% to 20% were non-productive. The research as a whole found: In a later analysis, several top co-occurrence clusters were reported to appear linked to parvovirus B19, influenza, CMV and Epstein-Barr virus. Some IMGT-functional V segments, including TRBV6-2 and TRBV6-3, could not be distinguished by the 87-base-pair reads and were therefore excluded. In vitro tests confirmed that three of the cytomegalovirus-associated TCR beta chains recognize cytomegalovirus antigens. HLA typing was unavailable for some donors at each locus, so association tests used only the typed subset. The authors suggested that the approach could potentially be generalized to other disease states and immunological phenotypes. Compared with equally common non-associated chains, HLA-associated TCR beta chains in a later analysis were more clonally expanded and had lower generation probabilities. Presence/absence analyses assumed roughly uniform sequencing depth across donors, an assumption that may not hold. Strong co-occurrence of HLA alleles, especially DR and DQ, made assigning TCR associations to individual alleles difficult. A later analysis associated approximately 17,000 TCR beta sequences with specific HLA alleles at a false discovery rate of 0.05. Compared with the roughly 600-donor mean, donors in an Asian-associated ancestry cluster had fewer N-insertions in productive TCRs, according to a later genetic analysis. CMV serostatus was the only immune exposure information available for the cohort. Because counts were too low, roughly 17 rarely observed V segments, including chromosome 9 orphons, were left out of the earlier analysis of over 550 of the donors. The classifier was reported to diagnose cytomegalovirus status with high specificity and sensitivity in both the original cohort and the validation cohort. A later analysis found that TCR association rates varied across HLA loci, with DRB1 alleles showing the most associated TCRs and HLA-C alleles the fewest. According to a later analysis, most CMV-associated TCR beta chains appeared to be HLA-restricted, and the HLA associations seemed to be driven largely by CMV exposure. An earlier analysis of some 590 of the donors showed that most TCR beta V segments appeared in productive rearrangements either about 90% or about 30% of the time, which broadly matched IMGT annotations. This cohort had only TCR beta chains sequenced, and the lack of alpha or paired-chain data limited which features could be detected. An association between a missense DCLRE1C variant and V-gene and J-gene trimming of TCR beta chains was found in a later genetic analysis and replicated in an independent cohort. A further reported finding was that TCR beta sequences accurately predicted the HLA-A and HLA-B alleles for most subjects in the first cohort. The study gave a list of about 170 TCR beta chains associated with cytomegalovirus. Most TCR sequences were seen in very few donors, while some public TCRs were found in many individuals. Linkage disequilibrium might explain the correlated functional status among segregating V segments, but an unknown experimental factor could not be excluded. A group of highly shared sequence variants was considered likely to be a technical artifact of the sequencing pipeline.

The library was generated by the immunoSEQ multiplex PCR assay. A mixture of 60 forward primers for TCR Vbeta segments and 13 reverse primers for TCR Jbeta segments was used in the multiplex PCR. Amplification of the CDR3 region of rearranged TCR beta genes was performed with a multiplex PCR assay on genomic DNA. On the Illumina HiSeq System, the amplified TCR beta libraries were sequenced as 87-base-pair reads. The authors processed their data as follows. In a later analysis, approximately 74 million unique TCR beta chains were counted across the approximately 620 repertoires, and around 10 million of these chains were shared by at least two donors. Raw reads were error-corrected and collapsed into unique sequences by a nearest-neighbor algorithm in which closely related sequences were merged to remove PCR and sequencing errors. Alignment of CDR3 sequences to IMGT reference sequences was used to assign V, D and J gene segments. For a sequence to be retained, at least a six-nucleotide match to both a V gene segment and a J gene segment was required. A rearrangement was called productive if the CDR3 had no stop codons and remained in frame with V and J, and every other rearrangement was called non-productive. Following IMGT convention, CDR3 was defined as the stretch from the second conserved V-encoded cysteine to the conserved J-encoded phenylalanine. In an earlier analysis of approximately 500 of the donors, sequences lacking an unambiguous match to a single V gene segment were excluded. An earlier analysis of a few hundred of the donors classified V segments as functional when productive rearrangements were above 56.7% and as segregating when the standard deviation between donors was above 5%. To diagnose cytomegalovirus status from the catalog of TCR beta chain sequences, a statistical classification framework was built. In a later analysis, TCR nucleotide sequences were compared against IMGT/GENE-DB human TR gene sequences so that V and J genes could be assigned. In a later analysis, CDR3 sequences and most-parsimonious VDJ recombination scenarios were assigned using the TCRdist pipeline. In a later analysis, each TCR beta chain was defined by its CDR3 amino acid sequence together with its V-gene family, and reads without a unique V-gene family were excluded. In a later analysis, around 600 highly shared, low-generation-probability nucleotide sequences were removed to address suspected cross-contamination and a sequencing artifact. A later analysis calculated a clonal expansion index for each public chain from normalized within-repertoire ranks of inferred template counts. In a later analysis, generation probabilities were computed using a VDJ recombination model fitted to out-of-frame rearrangements, and the results were checked against IGoR. In a later analysis, hypergeometric tests were used to score TCR-TCR, TCR-HLA and TCR-CMV co-occurrence, with a repertoire-size bias correction applied to TCR pairs. In a later analysis, false discovery rates were estimated by permuting HLA or CMV assignments 20 times. In a later analysis, co-occurring TCRs were grouped using DBSCAN, and TCRdist sequence similarity was added for clustering within HLA-allele-positive subsets. For co-occurrence clustering, repertoires with fewer than 30,000 or more than 120,000 public chains were excluded, along with five repertoires with anomalous nucleotide sharing. Here the immuneACCESS table is served through TCRdb, limited to in-frame sequences with V and J called. Missing clones are a known gap in these copies; in checked studies unresolved V genes cover under half, and the rest lacks a known reason. That table supplies the V and J calls and clone size; D and trimming were determined from the DNA. For this sample the table gives a few hundred thousand clones, of which 65% to 85% were detected only once. The ten largest clones represent under 3% of the sample.

The sequence came from a female donor in good health and CMV-seronegative. The V gene is TRBV11-3 and the J gene is TRBJ2-7; possibly the D gene is TRBD2, per 5 matching bases. The source material was PBMCs. The CDR3 region: CASRWGAYEQYF. Here is the DNA: TGTGCCAGCAGGTGGGGAGCCTACGAGCAGTACTTC.